Listed below are T cell receptor beta chains from one sample, sequenced in a study of cytomegalovirus exposure and HLA in healthy donors. Data came from immunoSEQ multiplex PCR; TCRdb stores just in-frame clones and leaves some out. The table records over 150,000 clones, approximately 77% of them present only once. The sample was PBMCs. The receptor source for this set is a man between 18 and 35 years old in good health and CMV-seronegative. The CDR3 runs from the conserved cysteine through the conserved F or W. Each record gives: V gene, clone size, D gene, J gene, CDR3 DNA, CDR3 protein. A D gene is named only where the DNA matches it firmly. The size field is filled for only some rows; it gives once, few, many or a size class.

>TRBV2|few|TRBD1|TRBJ2-7
TGTGCCAGCAGTGTGGGGCCGGGACAGGGGTCCTACGAGCAGTACTTC
CASSVGPGQGSYEQYF
>TRBV11-2|.|.|TRBJ1-2
TGTGCCAGCAGCTCCGTGACAGATACTAACTATGGCTACACCTTC
CASSSVTDTNYGYTF
>TRBV18|few|.|TRBJ2-7
TGTGCCAGCTCACCACGACAGGAGAAATACGAGCAGTACTTC
CASSPRQEKYEQYF
>TRBV18|once|TRBD1|TRBJ2-5
TGTGCCAGCTCATCGGGACAGCAAGAGACCCAGTACTTC
CASSSGQQETQYF
>TRBV10-3|.|TRBD2|TRBJ2-5
TGTGCCATCAGTGAGTCCGCCGGACTAGCGGGAGATCTGGAGACCCAGTACTTC
CAISESAGLAGDLETQYF
>TRBV5-8|.|TRBD1|TRBJ1-4
TGTGCCAGCAGCTGGGGACAGGGGCCCGAAAAACTGTTTTTT
CASSWGQGPEKLFF
>TRBV2|.|.|TRBJ2-5
TGTGCCAGCAGTGAGGGGATAGCGGAGACCCAGTACTTC
CASSEGIAETQYF
>TRBV12-5|.|TRBD1|TRBJ2-3
TGTGCTAGTGGTTCGGGGACAGGGGCTGGGGATACGCAGTATTTT
CASGSGTGAGDTQYF
>TRBV2|.|TRBD1|TRBJ2-3
TGTGCCAGCAGCGCGGGACAGGGGAAGGACCCAGATACGCAGTATTTT
CASSAGQGKDPDTQYF
>TRBV19|.|.|TRBJ1-1
TGTGCCAGCGGGAGGGGAGGCACTGAAGCTTTCTTT
CASGRGGTEAFF
>TRBV7-2|once|.|TRBJ1-4
TGTGCCAGCAGCTCGACGGGGGGCCATGAAAAACTGTTTTTT
CASSSTGGHEKLFF
>TRBV27|.|.|TRBJ1-4
TGTGCCAGTTCGACAGACGGCGGGGGAAAACTGTTTTTT
CASSTDGGGKLFF
>TRBV5-1|.|.|TRBJ2-7
TGCGCCAGCAGCTTGGGGAGCGGGACAGGAGCCTACGAGCAGTACTTC
CASSLGSGTGAYEQYF
>TRBV7-2|few|.|TRBJ1-5
TGTGCCAGCAGCTATAAGCTTGGGGGCCAGCCCCAGCATTTT
CASSYKLGGQPQHF
>TRBV25-1|few|TRBD1|TRBJ1-2
TGTGCCAGCAGTGTAGGGGGCACGGGCTACACCTTC
CASSVGGTGYTF
>TRBV6-5|.|TRBD2|TRBJ2-5
TGTGCCAGCAGCGTGACTAGCGCGGAGACCCAGTACTTC
CASSVTSAETQYF
>TRBV5-6|.|.|TRBJ2-2
TGTGCCAGCAGCTGGGCCCTAACCGGGGAGCTGTTTTTT
CASSWALTGELFF
>TRBV5-8|.|TRBD1|TRBJ1-2
TGTGCCAGCAGCCAGCTCGGGACAGGGGAAGTCGGGGGCTACACCTTC
CASSQLGTGEVGGYTF
>TRBV7-9|once|TRBD2|TRBJ2-5
TGTGCCAGCAGCTTAGGACTAGCGGGAGGCTGGGGGGAGACCCAGTACTTC
CASSLGLAGGWGETQYF
>TRBV27|.|.|TRBJ1-2
TGTGCCAGCAGTTTCGGGAGGCTAAACAATAACTATGGCTACACCTTC
CASSFGRLNNNYGYTF
>TRBV7-2|.|.|TRBJ1-4
TGTGCCAGCAGCTTAGGGGGCCTTAATGAAAAACTGTTTTTT
CASSLGGLNEKLFF
>TRBV19|once|.|TRBJ2-5
TGTGCCAGTAGCGCCGGAGGGGAGACCCAGTACTTC
CASSAGGETQYF
>TRBV7-8|once|.|TRBJ1-5
TGTGCCAGCAGCCTCCCAGGTAGCAATCAGCCCCAGCATTTT
CASSLPGSNQPQHF
>TRBV19|few|.|TRBJ2-1
TGTGCCAGTACCCATTCGAGAGGAGGCAATGAGCAGTTCTTC
CASTHSRGGNEQFF
>TRBV5-6|once|.|TRBJ2-1
TGTGCCAGCAGCTTGGCCGGGTACGAGCAGTTCTTC
CASSLAGYEQFF
>TRBV27|.|.|TRBJ2-2
TGTGCCAGCAGCCCCCTGGGGAGAGGGGAGCTGTTTTTT
CASSPLGRGELFF
>TRBV6-5|.|.|TRBJ2-7
TGTGCCAGCAGTCCCCACAGGACCCCTTCCTACGAGCAGTACTTC
CASSPHRTPSYEQYF
>TRBV27|.|.|TRBJ1-2
TGTGCCAGCAGTTTGCCCGGGGGCTATGGCTACACCTTC
CASSLPGGYGYTF
>TRBV25-1|.|TRBD2|TRBJ2-3
TGTGCCAGCACCGGACTAGTCGAACACACAGATACGCAGTATTTT
CASTGLVEHTDTQYF
>TRBV28|.|.|TRBJ2-7
TGTGCCAGCGGACAGTCCCCCTACGAGCAGTACTTC
CASGQSPYEQYF
>TRBV5-1|.|TRBD1|TRBJ2-7
TGCGCCAGCAGCTCGGGACAGACCTACGAGCAGTACTTC
CASSSGQTYEQYF
>TRBV5-6|.|TRBD1|TRBJ2-7
TGTGCCAGCAGCAGGACAGGGGAGGCATACGAGCAGTACTTC
CASSRTGEAYEQYF
>TRBV11-2|.|TRBD2|TRBJ2-2
TGTGCCAGCAGCACGCGGAGGGCCGGGGGGACCGGGGAGCTGTTTTTT
CASSTRRAGGTGELFF
>TRBV7-2|.|TRBD2|TRBJ2-5
TGTGCCAGCAGCTTAGTTCTCGAGCGGGAGACCCCCGGGGAGACCCAGTACTTC
CASSLVLERETPGETQYF
>TRBV28|.|.|TRBJ1-4
TGTGCCAGCAGTTCCCCCGGAGGGCCCAATGAAAAACTGTTTTTT
CASSSPGGPNEKLFF
>TRBV13|.|TRBD2|TRBJ2-1
TGTGCCAGCAGCTTATTAGCGGGAGTCACCGCCTACAATGAGCAGTTCTTC
CASSLLAGVTAYNEQFF
>TRBV25-1|.|.|TRBJ2-5
TGTGCCAGCAGTGGGGCTCCGGAGACCCAGTACTTC
CASSGAPETQYF
>TRBV7-8|.|.|TRBJ2-7
TGTGCCAGCAGCTTACCTCCTGGGCTGTCCGACTACGAGCAGTACTTC
CASSLPPGLSDYEQYF
>TRBV15|.|TRBD2|TRBJ2-1
TGTGCCACCAGCAGTCCGGGACTAGCTTACAATGAGCAGTTCTTC
CATSSPGLAYNEQFF
>TRBV6-6|.|.|TRBJ2-4
TGTGCCAGCAGTTACGGATCCGGAGCCCCCGCAAACATTCAGTACTTC
CASSYGSGAPANIQYF
>TRBV30|few|.|TRBJ1-5
TGTGCCTGGAGAGGAGGATCTGATCAGCCCCAGCATTTT
CAWRGGSDQPQHF
>TRBV7-9|once|.|TRBJ1-1
TGTGCCAGCAGCTTACAAGGGGACACTGAAGCTTTCTTT
CASSLQGDTEAFF
>TRBV7-9|.|TRBD2|TRBJ2-1
TGTTCCAGCAGCTTAGGGACTAGCGGGATCAATGAGCAGTTCTTC
CSSSLGTSGINEQFF
>TRBV2|.|.|TRBJ1-4
TGTGCCAGCAGTCTTCAAGGGGGGGCAAGTAATGAAAAACTGTTTTTT
CASSLQGGASNEKLFF
>TRBV2|.|.|TRBJ2-5
TGTGCCAGCAGTCCCATGGGGGGAGGTAGGGAGACCCAGTACTTC
CASSPMGGGRETQYF
>TRBV14|.|.|TRBJ2-3
TGTGCCAGCAGCCACGTTGGCACAGATACGCAGTATTTT
CASSHVGTDTQYF
>TRBV7-9|.|TRBD2|TRBJ2-1
TGTGCCAGCAGCCAAGGGACTAGCGAGTCCTACAATGAGCAGTTCTTC
CASSQGTSESYNEQFF
>TRBV19|.|.|TRBJ2-3
TGTGCCAGTAGTATGAACGTCGGGTATACGCAGTATTTT
CASSMNVGYTQYF
>TRBV9|.|TRBD2|TRBJ2-1
TGTGCCAGCAGCGTCCCTAGCGGAGACAATGAGCAGTTCTTC
CASSVPSGDNEQFF
>TRBV6-5|few|.|TRBJ2-7
TGTGCCAGCAGTTACTCGAGCAGCGCGGACTACGAGCAGTACTTC
CASSYSSSADYEQYF
>TRBV5-1|.|.|TRBJ1-1
TGCGCCAGCAGCTCTAAAGTGGGGGCAGGGGCTTTGAACACTGAAGCTTTCTTT
CASSSKVGAGALNTEAFF
>TRBV5-1|.|TRBD2|TRBJ2-1
TGCGCCAGCAGCTTTAGGACTAGCGGGAGTATCTACAATGAGCAGTTCTTC
CASSFRTSGSIYNEQFF
>TRBV25-1|.|TRBD1|TRBJ2-1
TGTGCCAGCAGTGAATGGGGGACAGGGCAGTTGGAGCAGTTCTTC
CASSEWGTGQLEQFF
>TRBV4-3|.|.|TRBJ1-1
TGCGCCAGCAGCCAAGAGGGGCACACTGAAGCTTTCTTT
CASSQEGHTEAFF
>TRBV5-4|.|.|TRBJ1-2
TGTGCCAGCAGCTGGTGGAGACAGGATGGGAACTATGGCTACACCTTC
CASSWWRQDGNYGYTF
>TRBV11-2|.|.|TRBJ2-2
TGTGCCAGCAGCTTAGAGCGCGGGGAGCTGTTTTTT
CASSLERGELFF
>TRBV5-1|.|.|TRBJ2-3
TGCGCCAGCAGCCTACTCACAGATACGCAGTATTTT
CASSLLTDTQYF
>TRBV6-4|few|TRBD2|TRBJ2-2
TGTGCCAGCAGTCCCCTAGCGGGAGACACCGGGGAGCTGTTTTTT
CASSPLAGDTGELFF
>TRBV4-3|.|TRBD2|TRBJ2-6
TGCGCCAGCAGCCAAGATGGGACTAGCTCTGGGGCCAACGTCCTGACTTTC
CASSQDGTSSGANVLTF
>TRBV4-1|.|TRBD2|TRBJ2-5
TGCGCCAGCAGCCCCAGGACTAGCGGGAGGTCGGAGACCCAGTACTTC
CASSPRTSGRSETQYF